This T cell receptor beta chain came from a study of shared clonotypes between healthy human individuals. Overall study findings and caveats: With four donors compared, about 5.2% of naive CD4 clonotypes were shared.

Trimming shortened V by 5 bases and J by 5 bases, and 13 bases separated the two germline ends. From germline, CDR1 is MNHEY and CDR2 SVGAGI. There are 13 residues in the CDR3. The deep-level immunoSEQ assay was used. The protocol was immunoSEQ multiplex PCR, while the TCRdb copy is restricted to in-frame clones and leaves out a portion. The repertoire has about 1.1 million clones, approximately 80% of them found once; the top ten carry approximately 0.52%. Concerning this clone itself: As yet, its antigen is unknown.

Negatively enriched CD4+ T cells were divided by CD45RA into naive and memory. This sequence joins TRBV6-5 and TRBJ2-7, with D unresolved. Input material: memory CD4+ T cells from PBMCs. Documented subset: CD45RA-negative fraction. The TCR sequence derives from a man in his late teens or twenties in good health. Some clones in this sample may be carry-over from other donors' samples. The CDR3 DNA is TGTGCCAGCAGTCGTTATGAGAAGGACGAGCAGTACTTC. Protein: CASSRYEKDEQYF.